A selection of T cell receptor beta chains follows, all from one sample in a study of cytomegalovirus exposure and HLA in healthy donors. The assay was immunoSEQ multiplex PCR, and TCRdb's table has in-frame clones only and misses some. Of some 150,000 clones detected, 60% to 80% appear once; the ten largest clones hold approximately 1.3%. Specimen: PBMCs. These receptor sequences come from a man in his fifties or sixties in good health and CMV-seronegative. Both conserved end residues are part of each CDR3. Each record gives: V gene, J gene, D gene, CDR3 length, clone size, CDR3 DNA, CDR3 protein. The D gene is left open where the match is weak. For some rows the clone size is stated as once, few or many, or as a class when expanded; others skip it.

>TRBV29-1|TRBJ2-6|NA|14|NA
TGCAGCGTTTTACAGGCGGCTGGGGCCAACGTCCTGACTTTC
CSVLQAAGANVLTF
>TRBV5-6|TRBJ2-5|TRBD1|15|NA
TGTGCCAGCAGCCTACAGGGGATCTCAACCCAGACCCAGTACTTC
CASSLQGISTQTQYF
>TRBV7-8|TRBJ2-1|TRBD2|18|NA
TGTGCCAGCAGCTTAGTGGGTAGCGGGGGGAACCTTTACAATGAGCAGTTCTTC
CASSLVGSGGNLYNEQFF
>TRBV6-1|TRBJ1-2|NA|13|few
TGTGCCAGCAGCCAAACACAAGTCTATGGCTACACCTTC
CASSQTQVYGYTF
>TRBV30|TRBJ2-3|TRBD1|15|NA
TGTGCCTGGACGTTGCGTACAGGGGTTACAGATACGCAGTATTTT
CAWTLRTGVTDTQYF
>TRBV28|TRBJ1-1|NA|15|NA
TGTGCCAGCAGTTTGATAGGGGGAGTAGTCGCTGAAGCTTTCTTT
CASSLIGGVVAEAFF
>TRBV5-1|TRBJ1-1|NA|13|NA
TGCGCCAGCGGAACAGGCCCGAACACTGAAGCTTTCTTT
CASGTGPNTEAFF
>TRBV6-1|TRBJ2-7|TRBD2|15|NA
TGTGCCAGCACTATCACTTCACTAGCGGTCTACGAGCAGTACTTC
CASTITSLAVYEQYF
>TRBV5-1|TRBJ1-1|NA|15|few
TGCGCCAGCGCCGAGGGCGGTTACATGAACACTGAAGCTTTCTTT
CASAEGGYMNTEAFF
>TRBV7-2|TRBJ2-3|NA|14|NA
TGTGCCAGCAGCTTAGGAGCCCTCCCGGATACGCAGTATTTT
CASSLGALPDTQYF
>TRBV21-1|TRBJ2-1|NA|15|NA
TGTGCCAGCAGCAAATTTTTGGAGAGCGGGAATGAGCAGTTCTTC
CASSKFLESGNEQFF
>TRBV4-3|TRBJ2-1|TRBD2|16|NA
TGCGCCAGCAGCCAAGATTGGCTAGCGGGGAACAATGAGCAGTTCTTC
CASSQDWLAGNNEQFF
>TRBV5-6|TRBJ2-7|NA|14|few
TGTGCCAGCAGCTTGGCCCGCAGTCCCTACGAGCAGTACTTC
CASSLARSPYEQYF
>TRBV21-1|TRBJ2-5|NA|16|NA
TGTGCCAGCAGCAAATGCGGGGAGACAGCAGAAGAGACCCAGTACTTC
CASSKCGETAEETQYF
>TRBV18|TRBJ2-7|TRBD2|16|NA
TGTGCCAGCTCACCAAGACTAGCGGGGGGCTCCTACGAGCAGTACTTC
CASSPRLAGGSYEQYF
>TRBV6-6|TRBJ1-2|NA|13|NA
TGTGCCAGCAGTCCCATGAGCTCCTATGGCTACACCTTC
CASSPMSSYGYTF
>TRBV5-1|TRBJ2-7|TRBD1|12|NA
TGCGCCAGCAGCCTCACAGGGGCCGAGCAGTACTTC
CASSLTGAEQYF
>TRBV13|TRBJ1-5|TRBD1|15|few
TGTGCCAGCAGCTTAGGCAGGGGGCTGGATCAGCCCCAGCATTTT
CASSLGRGLDQPQHF
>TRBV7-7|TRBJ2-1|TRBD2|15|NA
TGTGCCAGCAGCATCCGACTAGCGGGAGTCAATGAGCAGTTCTTC
CASSIRLAGVNEQFF
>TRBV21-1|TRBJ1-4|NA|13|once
TGTGCCAGCAATTGGACAGGGAATGAAAAACTGTTTTTT
CASNWTGNEKLFF
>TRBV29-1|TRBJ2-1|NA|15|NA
TGCAGCGTTGGCCAATCTGGGAGCTCCTACAATGAGCAGTTCTTC
CSVGQSGSSYNEQFF
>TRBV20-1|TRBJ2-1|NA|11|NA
TGCAGTGCTAGAGATCCTAGAGAGCAGTTCTTC
CSARDPREQFF
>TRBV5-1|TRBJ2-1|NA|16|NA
TGCGCCAGCAGCGCAGACAGGATCGCTGAGCACAATGAGCAGTTCTTC
CASSADRIAEHNEQFF
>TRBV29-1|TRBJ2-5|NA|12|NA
TGCAGCGTTGAAAGTCTTGGAGGGTCCCAGTACTTC
CSVESLGGSQYF
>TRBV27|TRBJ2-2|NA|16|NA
TGTGCCAGCAGTTTATCCTTTCTCGTCCCCACCGGGGAGCTGTTTTTT
CASSLSFLVPTGELFF
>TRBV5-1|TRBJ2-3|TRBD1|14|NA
TGCGCCAGCAGCTTGTCACAGGGGTTAAATACGCAGTATTTT
CASSLSQGLNTQYF
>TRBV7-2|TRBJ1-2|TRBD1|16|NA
TGTGCCAGCAGCTTATCATCGACAGGGGAAGGGTATGGCTACACCTTC
CASSLSSTGEGYGYTF
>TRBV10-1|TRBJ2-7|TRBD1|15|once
TGCGCCAGCAGCCCCGGGACAGACCTAACCTACGAGCAGTACTTC
CASSPGTDLTYEQYF
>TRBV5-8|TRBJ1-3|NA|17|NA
TGTGCCAGCAGCTTGTGGGCGGGGAGGAGCTCTGGAAACACCATATATTTT
CASSLWAGRSSGNTIYF
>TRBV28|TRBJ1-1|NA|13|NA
TGTGCCAGCAGTTTTACATGGTCCCGCACAGCTTTCTTT
CASSFTWSRTAFF
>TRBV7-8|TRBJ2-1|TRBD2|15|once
TGTGCCAGCAGCTTTGGGCGGGGGGCCTCCGTTGAGCAGTTCTTC
CASSFGRGASVEQFF
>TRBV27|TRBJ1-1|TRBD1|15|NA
TGTGCCAGCAGTTCGAGGGGGCACATGAACACTGAAGCTTTCTTT
CASSSRGHMNTEAFF
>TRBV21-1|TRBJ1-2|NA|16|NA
TGTGCCAGCAGCATCCCCCGGGACATAGCTAACTATGGCTACACCTTC
CASSIPRDIANYGYTF
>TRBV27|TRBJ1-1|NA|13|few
TGTGCCAGCAGCCTCAGGGGTTGGACTGAAGCTTTCTTT
CASSLRGWTEAFF
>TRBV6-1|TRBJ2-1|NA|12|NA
TGTGCCAGCATCCACAGGGTTGGAGAGCAGTTCTTC
CASIHRVGEQFF
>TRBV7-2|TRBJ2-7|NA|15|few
TGTGCCAGCAGCTTAGGAGGGAGTAGGTCCTACGAGCAGTACTTC
CASSLGGSRSYEQYF
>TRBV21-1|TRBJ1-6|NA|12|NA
TGTGCCAGCAGCCGCCCCAGTTCACCCCTCCACTTT
CASSRPSSPLHF
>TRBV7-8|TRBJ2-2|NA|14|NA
TGTGCCAGCAGCTTCAACAGGGCTCCCGGGGAGCTGTTTTTT
CASSFNRAPGELFF
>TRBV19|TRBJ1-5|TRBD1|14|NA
TGTGCCAGTACCGGGACAGGGAGGGGTCAGCCCCAGCATTTT
CASTGTGRGQPQHF
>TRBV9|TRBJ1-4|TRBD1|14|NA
TGTGCCAGCAGCGTGGGACAGTTTGGGGAAAAACTGTTTTTT
CASSVGQFGEKLFF
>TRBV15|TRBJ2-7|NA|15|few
TGTGCCACCAGCAGAGATCCCCAGGGATTACACGAGCAGTACTTC
CATSRDPQGLHEQYF
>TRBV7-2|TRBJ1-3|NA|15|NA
TGTGCCAGCAGCTTAGTCAGTAATATCGGAAACACCATATATTTT
CASSLVSNIGNTIYF
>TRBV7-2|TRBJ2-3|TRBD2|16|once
TGTGCCAGCAGGTCCCAAGCGGGAAGGGGAACAGATACGCAGTATTTT
CASRSQAGRGTDTQYF
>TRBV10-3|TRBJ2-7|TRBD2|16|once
TGTGCCATCAGTGCGAGTAGCGGGGGACCTTACCACGAGCAGTACTTC
CAISASSGGPYHEQYF
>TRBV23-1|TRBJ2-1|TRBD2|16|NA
TGCGCCAGCAGTCAACTTCGGGCTAGCGGGAGAAATGAGCAGTTCTTC
CASSQLRASGRNEQFF
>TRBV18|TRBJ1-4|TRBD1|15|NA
TGTGCCAGCTCACCCGGCGGACAGGAGAATGAAAAACTGTTTTTT
CASSPGGQENEKLFF
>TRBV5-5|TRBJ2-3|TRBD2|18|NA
TGTGCCAGCAGCGTTACTAGCGGGAGAGTTGGTTTGGCAGATACGCAGTATTTT
CASSVTSGRVGLADTQYF
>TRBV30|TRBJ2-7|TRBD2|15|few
TGTGCCTGGAGTGTTCAACTAGCGGGCTTCTACGAGCAGTACTTC
CAWSVQLAGFYEQYF
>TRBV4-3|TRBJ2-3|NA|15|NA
TGCGCCAGCAGCCCCGGGACGGCAGGAGGGTATACGCAGTATTTT
CASSPGTAGGYTQYF